A selection of T cell receptor beta chains follows, all from one sample in a study of cytomegalovirus exposure and HLA in healthy donors. TCRdb keeps only in-frame clones here, not all; method: immunoSEQ multiplex PCR. The table includes tens of thousands of clones, 75% to 85% detected once. Input material: PBMCs. The receptors originated from a man aged 50 to 59 in good health and CMV-seropositive. Both conserved end residues are part of each CDR3. The D gene is left open where the match is weak. Expanded clones are given a class, and other clones once, few, many or no size at all.

cdr3_length: 15; d_call: TRBD2; clone_size: few; j_call: TRBJ2-7; v_call: TRBV27; cdr3_aa: CASSSPAGVSYEQYF; cdr3_nt: TGTGCCAGCAGTTCCCCAGCGGGAGTGTCCTACGAGCAGTACTTC
cdr3_length: 15; d_call: TRBD1; clone_size: NA; j_call: TRBJ2-2; v_call: TRBV7-6; cdr3_aa: CASSAPGTGIGELFF; cdr3_nt: TGTGCCAGCAGCGCCCCCGGGACAGGGATCGGGGAGCTGTTTTTT
cdr3_length: 14; d_call: TRBD1; clone_size: NA; j_call: TRBJ1-5; v_call: TRBV28; cdr3_aa: CASSLTGGNQPQHF; cdr3_nt: TGTGCCAGCAGTTTAACAGGGGGCAATCAGCCCCAGCATTTT
cdr3_length: 15; d_call: TRBD1; clone_size: NA; j_call: TRBJ2-3; v_call: TRBV14; cdr3_aa: CASSHEQGYTDTQYF; cdr3_nt: TGTGCCAGCAGCCACGAACAGGGGTACACAGATACGCAGTATTTT
cdr3_length: 16; d_call: TRBD2; clone_size: NA; j_call: TRBJ2-5; v_call: TRBV6-4; cdr3_aa: CASSPGTSGPAETQYF; cdr3_nt: TGTGCCAGCAGCCCCGGGACTAGCGGGCCGGCAGAGACCCAGTACTTC
cdr3_length: 14; d_call: TRBD1; clone_size: NA; j_call: TRBJ1-6; v_call: TRBV6-1; cdr3_aa: CASSLDRGVLPLHF; cdr3_nt: TGTGCCAGCAGTCTGGACAGGGGCGTTTTGCCCCTCCACTTT
cdr3_length: 16; d_call: TRBD2; clone_size: NA; j_call: TRBJ2-1; v_call: TRBV7-8; cdr3_aa: CASSSPSGRARNEQFF; cdr3_nt: TGTGCCAGCAGCTCCCCTAGCGGGAGGGCTAGGAATGAGCAGTTCTTC
cdr3_length: 15; d_call: TRBD2; clone_size: NA; j_call: TRBJ2-3; v_call: TRBV6-5; cdr3_aa: CASSCLAGGGNTQYF; cdr3_nt: TGTGCCAGCAGTTGCTTAGCGGGGGGGGGAAATACGCAGTATTTT
cdr3_length: 14; d_call: TRBD1; clone_size: NA; j_call: TRBJ1-4; v_call: TRBV4-3; cdr3_aa: CASSPGQGDEKLFF; cdr3_nt: TGCGCCAGCAGCCCGGGACAGGGAGACGAAAAACTGTTTTTT
cdr3_length: 15; d_call: TRBD1; clone_size: once; j_call: TRBJ2-7; v_call: TRBV7-7; cdr3_aa: CASSPGTGPPYEQYF; cdr3_nt: TGTGCTAGCAGCCCGGGGACAGGCCCACCCTACGAGCAGTACTTC
cdr3_length: 15; d_call: NA; clone_size: NA; j_call: TRBJ1-2; v_call: TRBV30; cdr3_aa: CAWTRAGALNYGYTF; cdr3_nt: TGTGCCTGGACCCGTGCGGGGGCCCTTAACTATGGCTACACCTTC
cdr3_length: 14; d_call: NA; clone_size: NA; j_call: TRBJ1-1; v_call: TRBV30; cdr3_aa: CAWSVGLRNTEAFF; cdr3_nt: TGTGCCTGGAGTGTGGGCCTGCGAAACACTGAAGCTTTCTTT